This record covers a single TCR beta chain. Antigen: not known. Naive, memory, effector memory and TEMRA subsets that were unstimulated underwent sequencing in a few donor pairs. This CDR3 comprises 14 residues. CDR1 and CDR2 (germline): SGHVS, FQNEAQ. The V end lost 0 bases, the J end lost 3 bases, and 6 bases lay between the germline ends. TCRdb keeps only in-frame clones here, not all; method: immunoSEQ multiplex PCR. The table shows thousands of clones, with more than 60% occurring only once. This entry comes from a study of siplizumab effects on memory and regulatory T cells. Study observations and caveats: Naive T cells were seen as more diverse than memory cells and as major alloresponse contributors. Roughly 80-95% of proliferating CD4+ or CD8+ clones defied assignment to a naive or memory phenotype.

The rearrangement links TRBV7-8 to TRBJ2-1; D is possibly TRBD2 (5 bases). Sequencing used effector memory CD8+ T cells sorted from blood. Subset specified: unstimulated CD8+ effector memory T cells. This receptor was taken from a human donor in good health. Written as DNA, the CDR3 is TGTGCCAGCAGCTTAGCCGGGAACTACAATGAGCAGTTCTTC. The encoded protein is CASSLAGNYNEQFF. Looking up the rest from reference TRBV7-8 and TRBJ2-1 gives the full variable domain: GAGVSQSPRYKVAKRGQDVALRCDPISGHVSLFWYQQALGQGPEFLTYFQNEAQLDKSGLPSDRFFAERPEGSVSTLKIQRTQQEDSAVYLCASSLAGNYNEQFFGPGTRLTVL.